This TCR beta chain is drawn from a study of blood T cell repertoires in COVID-19. In this sample, this clone turned up once. The CDR3 is made up of 15 amino acids. Using immunoSEQ multiplex PCR, the repertoire was profiled, and TCRdb retains in-frame clones only, with some absent. Here the sample spans tens of thousands of clones, roughly 82% being singletons. This receptor was obtained from an elderly woman with acute or convalescent COVID-19. The chain has TRBV21-1 and TRBJ2-1; the listed D gene, TRBD2, was not tested against the DNA. TRBV21-1 is an annotated pseudogene. The source material was peripheral blood. CDR3 region: CASSKNPGRGNEQFF. The DNA of the CDR3 is TGTGCCAGCAGCAAAAACCCGGGTCGGGGGAATGAGCAGTTCTTC.